These 10 T cell receptor beta chains came from one sample sequenced in a study of blood T cell repertoires in COVID-19. Sequencing was performed with immunoSEQ multiplex PCR; in TCRdb, only in-frame clones are kept and a portion is missing. The table records about 110,000 clones, 88% of them present only once. Sequenced material: peripheral blood. These receptors were taken from a human donor in a cohort sampled during active COVID-19.

The genes are TRBV4-1 and TRBJ2-3; TRBD2 agrees at 11 bases. The CDR3 runs to 14 residues. CDR1 and CDR2 from the germline V gene are MGHRA and YSYEKL. Unmatched junction bases numbered 1, after V lost 4 bases and J lost 4 bases. CDR3 region: CASSRSGRADTQYF. CDR3 nucleotide sequence: TGCGCCAGCAGCCGTAGCGGGAGGGCAGATACGCAGTATTTT.

The sample holds a few counts of this clone. This chain connects TRBV4-1 to TRBJ1-5; no definite D call. Trimming removed 0 bases at V and 9 bases at J, with 15 bases between. CDR1 is MGHRA, CDR2 YSYEKL, per germline. The CDR3 totals 15 residues. CDR3 DNA: TGCGCCAGCAGCCAAGACCGGGAGAAGAGGGTGCCCCAGCATTTT. This sequence encodes CASSQDREKRVPQHF.

V and J are TRBV27 and TRBJ2-1, with 14 nucleotides matching TRBD2. The junction had 8 bases not matched to a gene; V was cut back by 5 bases and J by 8 bases. CDR3 length: 16 amino acids. Per germline, CDR1 MNHEY and CDR2 SMNVEV (reference sequence). The CDR3 coding sequence is TGTGCCAGCAGTGCAAGACTAGCGGGAGGGCCCGATGAGCAGTTCTTC. Translation: CASSARLAGGPDEQFF.

This clone was seen more than once but under ten times. The genes are TRBV30 and TRBJ1-2; D remains unclear. This CDR3 is 13 amino acids long. Germline V gene data show CDR1 as GTSNPN and CDR2 as SVGIG (reference sequence). The germline V and J ends were trimmed by 2 bases and 1 base, with 8 bases remaining between them. Here the CDR3 DNA reads TGTGCCTGGAGTTATGGGAGTAACTATGGCTACACCTTC. It translates to CAWSYGSNYGYTF.

The chain has TRBV6-5 and TRBJ2-5, with 9 bases fitting TRBD2. Looked up from germline, CDR1 is MNHEY and CDR2 is SVGAGI. The trim removed 2 bases at V and 2 bases at J, leaving 6 bases unmatched. The CDR3 has 16 residues. CDR3 sequence reads: CASSYEIAGEQETQYF. The DNA for the CDR3 is TGTGCCAGCAGTTACGAGATAGCGGGAGAGCAAGAGACCCAGTACTTC.

This clone was observed a handful of times. The chain couples TRBV3-1 (or the pseudogene TRBV3-2) to TRBJ1-1; TRBD1 matches 7 bases. The trim removed 4 bases at V and 5 bases at J, leaving 10 bases unmatched. CDR3 length: 15 residues. CDR1 LGHDT and CDR2 YNNKEL come from the germline V gene (reference sequence). CDR3 region: CASSPPDRPRTEAFF. CDR3 DNA sequence: TGTGCCAGCAGCCCCCCGGACAGGCCGCGGACTGAAGCTTTCTTT.

The V gene is TRBV6-4, the J gene TRBJ1-1; 7 bases line up with TRBD1. The V and J ends lost 6 bases and 3 bases, in that order; junction bases with no gene match: 4. Germline loops: CDR1 MRHNA, CDR2 SNTAGT. The CDR3 is 13 residues long. The CDR3 region is CASSNRGDTEAFF. CDR3 coding DNA: TGTGCCAGCAGCAACAGGGGAGACACTGAAGCTTTCTTT.

The gene calls are TRBV7-8 and TRBJ2-7; TRBD2 aligns across 7 bases. Germline values: CDR1 SGHVS, CDR2 FQNEAQ. V was pared by 4 bases and J by 7 bases, with 13 bases of the junction left unmatched. The length of the CDR3 is 15 residues. The CDR3 here is CASSSRAFNGGEQYF. The CDR3 DNA is TGTGCCAGCAGCTCCCGGGCCTTCAACGGGGGGGAGCAGTACTTC. Full variable domain (remainder filled in from reference TRBV7-8 and TRBJ2-7): GAGVSQSPRYKVAKRGQDVALRCDPISGHVSLFWYQQALGQGPEFLTYFQNEAQLDKSGLPSDRFFAERPEGSVSTLKIQRTQQEDSAVYLCASSSRAFNGGEQYFGPGTRLTVT.

This chain uses TRBV5-1 with TRBJ2-2; D not resolved. Germline V CDR1 and CDR2: SGHRS, YFSETQ. The ends were cut back, 4 bases at V and 7 bases at J, with 14 bases in the middle. This CDR3 is 14 amino acids long. The CDR3 bases are TGCGCCAGCAGCCCCCCGGAAGACAACGGGGAGCTGTTTTTT. Its protein is CASSPPEDNGELFF.

The chain links TRBV7-3 to TRBJ2-3, with TRBD2 matching over 7 bases. CDR3 size: 15 residues. Germline-derived CDR1 and CDR2 are SGHTA and FQGTGA. The ends lost 5 bases at V and 4 bases at J; junction bases unmatched: 9. CDR3 amino acids: CASSGGRASADTQYF. As DNA, the CDR3 is TGTGCCAGCAGCGGAGGGAGGGCAAGCGCAGATACGCAGTATTTT. Full variable domain (remainder filled in from reference TRBV7-3 and TRBJ2-3): GAGVSQTPSNKVTEKGKYVELRCDPISGHTALYWYRQSLGQGPEFLIYFQGTGAADDSGLPNDRFFAVRPEGSVSTLKIQRTERGDSAVYLCASSGGRASADTQYFGPGTRLTVL.